What follows are 22 T cell receptor beta chains derived from one specimen sequenced in a study of graft-versus-host responses after intestinal transplantation. Profiled with immunoSEQ multiplex PCR; TCRdb holds only in-frame clones, not every one. The repertoire consists of about 10,000 clones, with 90% to 95% occurring once and the leading ten covering roughly 2.5%. The source material was PBMCs, sampled approximately 42 days after intestinal transplant. These receptors were obtained from a human patient who received an intestinal transplant, so some T cells may come from the graft donor.

In its sample, this clone was seen once. This chain joins TRBV7-9 and TRBJ2-7; the D gene is possibly TRBD2 (5 bases). Germline CDR1 reads SEHNR; CDR2 reads FQNEAQ (reference sequence). Between the trimmed V and J ends, which lost 7 bases and 7 bases, there was a span of 17 bases. CDR3 length: 13 residues. CDR3 sequence (DNA): TGTGCCAGCATTGAGGGATACTCTCGGGAGCAGTACTTC. Translation gives CASIEGYSREQYF.

This chain connects TRBV11-2 to TRBJ2-1; tentative D call: TRBD1 (6 bases). The CDR3 is 14 residues long. The V gene's germline CDR1 is SGHAT and CDR2 FQNNGV. Trimming left V 4 bases short and J 2 bases short, with 9 bases between. CDR3 DNA: TGTGCCAGCAGCTCCGGGACAACCTACAATGAGCAGTTCTTC. It is translated as CASSSGTTYNEQFF.

The CDR3 bases are TGTGCCAGCAGCTGGAGGGCGGGAGCGGGGACCTGGGGTGAGCAGTTCTTC. Its protein product is CASSWRAGAGTWGEQFF. The rearrangement joins TRBV5-5 to TRBJ2-1, with 7 nucleotides matching TRBD2. V trimming: 3 bases; J trimming: 9 bases; junction bases outside the gene matches: 18. This CDR3 has 17 amino acids. Per germline, CDR1 SGHKS and CDR2 YYEKEE (reference sequence).

V is TRBV7-5 and J is TRBJ2-5; the table calls TRBD1, which could not be checked here. TRBV7-5 is described as a pseudogene. This CDR3 region has 13 residues. DNA for the CDR3: TGTGTCAGAAGCGTATGGGCTCAAGAGACCCAGTACTTC. It encodes CVRSVWAQETQYF.

This sequence joins TRBV20-1 and TRBJ1-1; D might be TRBD1 (5 bases). V was cut by 2 bases and J by 8 bases, with 9 bases left in between. CDR3 length: 11 residues. Per the germline V gene, CDR1 is DFQATT and CDR2 is SNEGSKA (reference sequence). The CDR3 protein is CSARPGPEAFF. The CDR3 nucleotides read TGCAGTGCTAGACCGGGACCAGAAGCTTTCTTT.

The chain uses TRBV18 and TRBJ2-3; tentatively, D is TRBD1 (6 bases). In germline, CDR1 is KGHSH, CDR2 LQKENI. This CDR3 comprises 14 residues. The germline V and J ends were trimmed by 5 bases and 2 bases, with 11 bases remaining between them. The CDR3 nucleotides read TGTGCCAGCTCATTACAGGGAGCCACAGATACGCAGTATTTT. Translating it yields CASSLQGATDTQYF.

The genes are TRBV27 and TRBJ2-7; TRBD1 matches at 7 bases. The CDR3 spans 15 residues. V gave up 2 bases and J gave up 0 bases; unmatched junction bases: 4. The germline gives CDR1 MNHEY, CDR2 SMNVEV (reference sequence). The CDR3 loop is CASSLDRARSYEQYF. As DNA, the CDR3 is TGTGCCAGCAGTTTAGACAGGGCCCGCTCCTACGAGCAGTACTTC.

The rearrangement joins TRBV7-9 to TRBJ1-1, with D tentatively TRBD1 (5 bases). The CDR3 extends over 12 amino acids. The germline V gene has CDR1 SEHNR and CDR2 FQNEAQ (reference sequence). Trimming removed 3 bases from V and 7 bases from J, with 9 bases in between. DNA for the CDR3: TGTGCCAGCAGCTTCGGCGGGGGTGAAGCTTTCTTT. Translation gives CASSFGGGEAFF.

This rearrangement joins TRBV21-1 to TRBJ1-6. TRBV21-1 is given as a pseudogene. This CDR3 region has 18 residues. DNA for the CDR3: TGTGCCAGCAGACCAAGTATAGCTACACTACATCATAATTCACCCCTCCACTTT. Residues: CASRPSIATLHHNSPLHF.

This chain links TRBV12-5 with TRBJ1-5; no reliable D call. Trimming removed 3 bases at V and 7 bases at J, with 7 bases between. This CDR3 has 12 amino acids. CDR1 is LGHNT, CDR2 FRNRAP, per germline. CDR3 protein: CASGFLGQPQHF. The CDR3 coding sequence is TGTGCTAGTGGTTTTCTAGGGCAGCCCCAGCATTTT.

The genes are TRBV15 and TRBJ2-1; 10 bases are a match to TRBD1. The CDR3 has 15 amino acids. Germline V gives CDR1 LNHNV, CDR2 YYDKDF (reference sequence). V shed 3 bases and J 6 bases; nucleotides not matched to a gene: 5. Here the CDR3 reads CATSSPDRGSNEQFF. The CDR3 region has the DNA TGTGCCACCAGCAGTCCGGACAGGGGGTCCAATGAGCAGTTCTTC.

This clone was detected once. This rearrangement joins TRBV13 to TRBJ1-1; 7 bases align to TRBD1. The CDR3 runs 14 residues. Trimming removed 3 bases from V and 11 bases from J; junction bases left unmatched: 12. Germline-derived CDR1 and CDR2 are PRHDT and FYEKMQ (reference sequence). CDR3 nucleotides: TGTGCCAGCAGCTTGGGACAGAGAAATAGGGGTGCTTTCTTT. Protein sequence: CASSLGQRNRGAFF. Drawing the rest from reference TRBV13 and TRBJ1-1, the complete variable domain is AAGVIQSPRHLIKEKRETATLKCYPIPRHDTVYWYQQGPGQDPQFLISFYEKMQSDKGSIPDRFSAQQFSDYHSELNMSSLELGDSALYFCASSLGQRNRGAFFGQGTRLTVV.

This clone was detected once. This chain joins TRBV2 and TRBJ2-3, with TRBD1 matching 7 bases. CDR1 and CDR2 from the germline V gene are SNHLY and FYNNEI. The CDR3 spans 13 residues. Trimming at V came to 10 bases and at J to 2 bases, leaving 6 bases not matched to a gene. CDR3 sequence (DNA): TGTGCCACGACCGGGACAGCCACAGATACGCAGTATTTT. Translation gives CATTGTATDTQYF.

In this sample, this clone turned up once. The chain couples TRBV19 to TRBJ2-5, with 8 bases aligning to TRBD2. Looked up from germline, CDR1 is LNHDA and CDR2 is SQIVND (reference sequence). Trimming took 5 bases from V and 2 from J; bases not matched to a gene: 16. This CDR3 region has 18 residues. In nucleotides, the CDR3 is TGTGCCAGTAGTGGCGGATTGATTAGCGGGGCCCATCAAGAGACCCAGTACTTC. Protein: CASSGGLISGAHQETQYF.

The rearrangement joins TRBV6-7 to TRBJ1-6; no firm D call. TRBV6-7 is marked as an open reading frame, function uncertain. This CDR3 spans 14 amino acids. V gave up 0 bases and J gave up 5 bases, with 5 bases separating them. The CDR3 bases are TGTGCCAGCAGTTACTCGGGTCATAATTCACCCCTCCACTTT. It translates to CASSYSGHNSPLHF.

V is TRBV7-9 and J is TRBJ1-1; 8 bases line up with TRBD1. Looked up from germline, CDR1 is SEHNR and CDR2 is FQNEAQ (reference sequence). This CDR3 region has 15 residues. The V segment lost 1 base and the J segment 3 bases; nucleotides outside the gene matches: 4. The CDR3 loop is CASSLETGGDTEAFF. CDR3 DNA sequence: TGTGCCAGCAGCTTAGAAACAGGGGGGGACACTGAAGCTTTCTTT.

The V call is TRBV9, the J call TRBJ2-1; 7 bases align to TRBD1. Germline V gene lookup returns CDR1 SGDLS and CDR2 YYNGEE. J gave up 6 bases and V 4 bases, and 4 bases lay outside the gene matches. The CDR3 extends over 13 amino acids. The CDR3 here is CASSPTGPNEQFF. CDR3 coding DNA: TGTGCCAGCAGCCCGACAGGGCCCAATGAGCAGTTCTTC.

This chain joins TRBV4-1 and TRBJ2-1; D gene ambiguous. There are 17 residues in the CDR3. Germline V gene data show CDR1 as MGHRA and CDR2 as YSYEKL. The V and J ends lost 0 bases and 1 base respectively, with 13 bases between them. CDR3 nucleotide sequence: TGCGCCAGCAGCCAAGATCCGCGCGCGGCGTCCTACAATGAGCAGTTCTTC. It yields the protein CASSQDPRAASYNEQFF.

The J gene is TRBJ1-5, the V gene TRBV7-9; 8 bases map to TRBD1. J was trimmed by 5 bases and V by 4 bases; bases with no gene match: 4. Germline lookup yields CDR1 SEHNR and CDR2 FQNEAQ (reference sequence). This CDR3 comprises 14 residues. CDR3 loop: CASSYPGQDQPQHF. The CDR3 bases are TGTGCCAGCAGCTACCCGGGACAGGATCAGCCCCAGCATTTT.

This chain connects TRBV5-6 to TRBJ2-1; D gene unclear. The CDR3 runs 15 residues. The germline V and J ends were trimmed by 0 bases and 6 bases, with 13 bases remaining between them. In germline, CDR1 is SGHDT, CDR2 YYEEEE. The CDR3, as DNA: TGTGCCAGCAGCTTGGCCGAGAGATGGGCCAATGAGCAGTTCTTC. It translates to CASSLAERWANEQFF.

The rearrangement joins TRBV6-1 to TRBJ1-6; D unclear. V dropped 4 bases and J dropped 9 bases, with 10 bases sitting between them. The V gene's germline CDR1 is MNHNS and CDR2 SASEGT. The CDR3 is 13 amino acids. The CDR3 sequence: CASSVGRTSPLHF. CDR3 bases: TGTGCCAGCAGTGTCGGCAGGACTTCACCCCTCCACTTT.

This clone was observed a handful of times. The J gene is TRBJ2-1, the V gene TRBV2; D is undetermined. The CDR3 is 15 residues long. Germline CDR1 reads SNHLY; CDR2 reads FYNNEI. Trimming took off 7 bases at V and 10 bases at J, with 23 bases between the two ends. The CDR3 region has the DNA TGTGCCAGCATCCGACGGTACAGACACACCAGAGAGCAGTTCTTC. It translates to CASIRRYRHTREQFF.